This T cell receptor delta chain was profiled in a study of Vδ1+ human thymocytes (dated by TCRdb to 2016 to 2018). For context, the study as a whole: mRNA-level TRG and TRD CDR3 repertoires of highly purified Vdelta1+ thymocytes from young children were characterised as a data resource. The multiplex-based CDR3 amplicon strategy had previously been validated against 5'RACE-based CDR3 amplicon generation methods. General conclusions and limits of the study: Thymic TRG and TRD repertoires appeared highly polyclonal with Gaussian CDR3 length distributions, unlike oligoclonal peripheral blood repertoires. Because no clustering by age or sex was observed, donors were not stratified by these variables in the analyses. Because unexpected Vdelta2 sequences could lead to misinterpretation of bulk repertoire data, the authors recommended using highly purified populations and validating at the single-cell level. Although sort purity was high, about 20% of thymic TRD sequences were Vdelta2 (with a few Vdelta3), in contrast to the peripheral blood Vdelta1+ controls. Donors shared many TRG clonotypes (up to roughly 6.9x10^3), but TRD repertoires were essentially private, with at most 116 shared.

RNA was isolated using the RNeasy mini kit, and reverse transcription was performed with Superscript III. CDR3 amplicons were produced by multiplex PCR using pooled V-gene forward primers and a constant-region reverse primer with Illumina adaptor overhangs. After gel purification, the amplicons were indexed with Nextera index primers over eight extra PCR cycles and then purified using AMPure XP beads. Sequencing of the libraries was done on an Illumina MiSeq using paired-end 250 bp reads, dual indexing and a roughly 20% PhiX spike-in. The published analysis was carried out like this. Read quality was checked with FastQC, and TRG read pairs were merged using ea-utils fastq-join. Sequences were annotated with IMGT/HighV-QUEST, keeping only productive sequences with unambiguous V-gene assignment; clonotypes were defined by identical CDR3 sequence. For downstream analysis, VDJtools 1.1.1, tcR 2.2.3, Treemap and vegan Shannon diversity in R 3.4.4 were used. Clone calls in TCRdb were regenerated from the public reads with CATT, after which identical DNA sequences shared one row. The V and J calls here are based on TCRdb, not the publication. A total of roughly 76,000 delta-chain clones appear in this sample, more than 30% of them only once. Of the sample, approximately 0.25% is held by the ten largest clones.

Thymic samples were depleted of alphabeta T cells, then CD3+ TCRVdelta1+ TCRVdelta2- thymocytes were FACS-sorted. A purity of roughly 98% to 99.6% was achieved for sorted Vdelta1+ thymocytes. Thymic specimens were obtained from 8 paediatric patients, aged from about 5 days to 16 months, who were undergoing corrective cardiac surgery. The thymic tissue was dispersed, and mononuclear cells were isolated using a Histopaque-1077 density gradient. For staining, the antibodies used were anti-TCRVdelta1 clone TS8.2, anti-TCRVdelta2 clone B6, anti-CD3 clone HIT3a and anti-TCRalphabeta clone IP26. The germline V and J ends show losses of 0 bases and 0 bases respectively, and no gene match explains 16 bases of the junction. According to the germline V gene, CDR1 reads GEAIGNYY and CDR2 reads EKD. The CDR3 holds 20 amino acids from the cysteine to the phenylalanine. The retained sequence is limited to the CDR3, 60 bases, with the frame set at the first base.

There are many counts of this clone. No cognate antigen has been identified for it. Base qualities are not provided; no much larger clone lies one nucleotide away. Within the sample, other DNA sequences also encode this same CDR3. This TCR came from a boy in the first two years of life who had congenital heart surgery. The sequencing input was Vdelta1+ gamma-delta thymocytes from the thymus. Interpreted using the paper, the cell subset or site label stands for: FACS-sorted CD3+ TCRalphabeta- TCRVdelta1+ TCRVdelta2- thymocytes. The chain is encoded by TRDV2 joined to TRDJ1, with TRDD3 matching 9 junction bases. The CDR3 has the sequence CACDTVSPRGDTTNTDKLIF. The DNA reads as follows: TGTGCCTGTGACACCGTCTCCCCACGAGGGGATACGACCAACACCGATAAACTCATCTTT.